The 22 T cell receptor beta chains listed next were all sequenced from one sample in a study of vaccination effects on CD4 cells after COVID-19. No antigen is known for these receptors. Sequencing in the ViraFEST assay came after antigen-specific CD4+ T cells had been expanded with viral peptide pools, which were used to stimulate PBMC. Isolating CD4+ T cells followed approximately 10 days of culture. This person's SARS-CoV-2 infection, confirmed by PCR, occurred between March and December 2020. This table comes from immunoSEQ multiplex PCR, and its TCRdb copy is limited to in-frame clones, with some not included. The data contain some 40,000 clones, around 73% of them singletons. Sample: CD4+ T cells from PBMCs cultured with a peptide pool, taken before COVID-19 vaccination. The receptors shown here come from a human donor who had a prior SARS-CoV-2 infection.

V usage is TRBV6-2 or TRBV6-3 and J usage is TRBJ1-5, with D unresolved. The CDR3 totals 14 residues. Germline V gene data show CDR1 as MNHEY and CDR2 as SVGEGT. Between the trimmed V and J ends, which lost 6 bases and 2 bases, there was a span of 11 bases. The CDR3 here is CASSPRWGNQPQHF. CDR3 DNA sequence: TGTGCCAGCAGCCCACGGTGGGGCAATCAGCCCCAGCATTTT.

The chain combines TRBV27 with TRBJ1-1; possibly TRBD1 for D (6 bases). V was shortened by 1 base and J by 1 base, with 10 bases between the two germline ends. The CDR3 contains 15 residues. Germline V gene sequence: CDR1 MNHEY, CDR2 SMNVEV (reference sequence). CDR3 bases: TGTGCCAGCAGTTTATACAGGGCCGGGAACACTGAAGCTTTCTTT. Translating gives CASSLYRAGNTEAFF.

V and J are TRBV6-2 or TRBV6-3 and TRBJ1-5; 7 bases are shared with TRBD1. The germline V gene encodes CDR1 MNHEY and CDR2 SVGEGT. The ends lost 5 bases at V and 3 bases at J; junction bases unmatched: 13. The length of the CDR3 is 17 residues. For the CDR3, the DNA is TGTGCCAGCAGTACCTACCCAGGGGGGGCGGACAATCAGCCCCAGCATTTT. Protein: CASSTYPGGADNQPQHF.

The rearrangement links TRBV21-1 to TRBJ1-4; the table's TRBD1 call for D was not verified on the DNA. TRBV21-1 is given as a pseudogene. The CDR3 covers 13 residues. Here the CDR3 reads CATHDRENEKLFF. The CDR3 nucleotides are TGTGCCACTCACGACAGAGAAAATGAAAAACTGTTTTTT.

This clone was counted between two and nine times. The chain employs TRBV7-2 and TRBJ2-5; 10 positions match TRBD2. Unmatched junction bases numbered 6, after V lost 3 bases and J lost 5 bases. CDR1 and CDR2 (germline): SGHTA, FQGNSA. CDR3 length: 15 amino acids. CDR3 DNA sequence: TGTGCCAGCAGCTTTAGCGGGGGGCAGGGTGAGACCCAGTACTTC. Translating it yields CASSFSGGQGETQYF.

This clone was counted a few times. The chain joins TRBV5-4 to TRBJ2-3; no clear D gene. Germline CDR1 and CDR2: SGHNT and YYREEE (reference sequence). This CDR3 is built from 12 residues. Trimming removed 4 bases from V and 1 base from J, with 4 bases in between. The CDR3 reads CASSPGTDTQYF. The CDR3 DNA reads TGTGCCAGCAGCCCAGGCACAGATACGCAGTATTTT.

This chain connects TRBV20-1 to TRBJ2-7, with 14 positions matching TRBD2. The J segment lost 5 bases and the V segment lost 3 bases, leaving 6 bases of the junction unmatched. The V gene's germline CDR1 is DFQATT and CDR2 SNEGSKA (reference sequence). The CDR3 loop spans 15 amino acids. CDR3: CSASLTSGRGDEQYF. The CDR3 DNA reads as TGCAGTGCTAGTCTGACTAGCGGGAGGGGGGACGAGCAGTACTTC.

The CDR3 nucleotides are TGTGCCAGCTCATCGGCCTGGGGACAGCGAAACTCCTACGAGCAGTACTTC. Its translation is CASSSAWGQRNSYEQYF. This chain uses TRBV18 with TRBJ2-7; 7 nucleotides line up with TRBD1. Germline CDR1 is KGHSH and CDR2 is LQKENI. V dropped 5 bases and J dropped 0; count of bases not matched to a gene: 13. This CDR3 comprises 17 residues.

The chain has TRBV29-1 and TRBJ2-3; D gene unclear. Germline assignment: CDR1 SQVTM and CDR2 ANQGSEA. There are 13 residues in the CDR3. Trimming cost V 6 bases and J 4 bases, with 14 bases left between them. CDR3 DNA: TGCAGCGTCCGCCCTCGGGCGGCAGATACGCAGTATTTT. It is translated as CSVRPRAADTQYF.

The chain employs TRBV5-1 and TRBJ2-1, with unresolved D. The germline V gene encodes CDR1 SGHRS and CDR2 YFSETQ. V was shortened by 0 bases and J by 8 bases, with 6 bases between the two germline ends. The CDR3 spans 12 residues. Here the CDR3 reads CASSLAFDEQFF. CDR3 DNA sequence: TGCGCCAGCAGCTTGGCGTTTGATGAGCAGTTCTTC.

In this sample, this clone turned up a few times. The chain has TRBV29-1 and TRBJ1-2; D call uncertain. This CDR3 has 11 residues. V lost 3 bases and J 3 bases, leaving 5 bases between the germline ends. Germline values: CDR1 SQVTM, CDR2 ANQGSEA. In nucleotides, the CDR3 is TGCAGCGTTGAGGAGTACTATGGCTACACCTTC. This sequence encodes CSVEEYYGYTF.

This clone was detected only a few times. This sequence joins TRBV6-1 and TRBJ1-6; D is uncertain. Germline V gene sequence: CDR1 MNHNS, CDR2 SASEGT. Trimming left V 3 bases short and J 10 bases short, with 10 bases between. This CDR3 is built from 13 residues. CDR3 amino acids: CASSEWDQSPLHF. In nucleotides, the CDR3 is TGTGCCAGCAGTGAGTGGGATCAATCACCCCTCCACTTT.

The chain joins TRBV21-1 to TRBJ2-7; the table's D call, TRBD2, has no DNA check behind it. TRBV21-1 is flagged as a pseudogene. This CDR3 is built from 13 residues. CDR3: CASSEAGEDEQYF. The CDR3 DNA is TGTGCCAGCAGTGAAGCGGGGGAGGACGAGCAGTACTTC.

The V and J genes are TRBV5-6 and TRBJ2-3, with D perhaps TRBD2 (7 bases). The germline V gene has CDR1 SGHDT and CDR2 YYEEEE. V was clipped by 4 bases and J by 4 bases, with 22 bases between them. The length of the CDR3 is 17 residues. The CDR3 here is CASSATGRGDFADTQYF. The CDR3 region has the DNA TGTGCCAGCAGCGCAACGGGGAGGGGGGATTTCGCAGATACGCAGTATTTT.

The chain uses TRBV12-3 or TRBV12-4 and TRBJ1-2; D remains unclear. The CDR3 totals 11 residues. The germline V and J ends were trimmed by 1 base and 5 bases, with 2 bases remaining between them. The CDR3 coding sequence is TGTGCCAGCAGTTTAGGGTATGGCTACACCTTC. It encodes CASSLGYGYTF.

The chain uses TRBV2 and TRBJ1-1; 8 positions match TRBD1. Germline CDR1 reads SNHLY; CDR2 reads FYNNEI. The junction had 10 bases not matched to a gene; V was cut back by 5 bases and J by 5 bases. The CDR3 contains 15 residues. The CDR3 nucleotides read TGTGCCAGCAGTTCACTGGACAGGGTGGGAACTGAAGCTTTCTTT. Translation gives CASSSLDRVGTEAFF.

The gene calls are TRBV18 and TRBJ1-4, with 9 bases matching TRBD1. The length of the CDR3 is 14 residues. CDR1 and CDR2 from the germline V gene are KGHSH and LQKENI. V was pared by 5 bases and J by 5 bases, with 3 bases of the junction left unmatched. CDR3 coding DNA: TGTGCCAGCTCAGAAGGGACAGGGAATGAAAAACTGTTTTTT. Residues: CASSEGTGNEKLFF.

The rearrangement uses TRBV5-1 and TRBJ2-7; the match to TRBD2 covers 7 bases. Trimming removed 0 bases from V and 1 base from J; junction bases left unmatched: 7. Looked up from germline, CDR1 is SGHRS and CDR2 is YFSETQ. The CDR3 is made up of 16 amino acids. Here the CDR3 reads CASSLEAGVKSYEQYF. CDR3 sequence (DNA): TGCGCCAGCAGCTTGGAGGCGGGGGTGAAATCCTACGAGCAGTACTTC. The complete variable domain, with remaining parts taken from reference TRBV5-1 and TRBJ2-7, reads KAGVTQTPRYLIKTRGQQVTLSCSPISGHRSVSWYQQTPGQGLQFLFEYFSETQRNKGNFPGRFSGRQFSNSRSEMNVSTLELGDSALYLCASSLEAGVKSYEQYFGPGTRLTVT.

This clone was observed a single time. V and J are TRBV7-2 and TRBJ2-7; TRBD2 matches 8 bases. CDR1 and CDR2 (germline): SGHTA, FQGNSA. V was clipped by 4 bases and J by 3 bases; unmatched bases: 14. The CDR3 is made up of 17 amino acids. CDR3 loop: CASSSGVGLAMRYEQYF. Written as DNA, the CDR3 is TGTGCCAGCAGCTCAGGGGTAGGACTAGCAATGCGCTACGAGCAGTACTTC.

This clone was seen more than once but under ten times. The genes are TRBV9 and TRBJ2-3; D may correspond to TRBD1 or TRBD2 (5 bases each). CDR3 length: 16 amino acids. The V gene's germline CDR1 is SGDLS and CDR2 YYNGEE. Trimming removed 2 bases at V and 3 bases at J, with 16 bases between. The CDR3 DNA sequence: TGTGCCAGCAGCGTCAACTGGGACGCAACTACAGATACGCAGTATTTT. Translating it yields CASSVNWDATTDTQYF.

This clone has only a few counts. The V call is TRBV5-1, the J call TRBJ2-7; TRBD2 agrees at 8 bases. The CDR3 spans 14 residues. V lost 2 bases to trimming and J lost 0 bases; unmatched junction nucleotides: 1. Germline V gives CDR1 SGHRS, CDR2 YFSETQ. In nucleotides, the CDR3 is TGCGCCAGCAGCTTCAGCGGGAGCTCCTACGAGCAGTACTTC. This gives the protein CASSFSGSSYEQYF.

This clone was found a few times. The V and J genes are TRBV5-1 and TRBJ2-3, with D unresolved. This CDR3 region has 16 residues. Trimming removed 1 base from V and 1 base from J, with 13 bases in between. Germline loops: CDR1 SGHRS, CDR2 YFSETQ. DNA for the CDR3: TGCGCCAGCAGCTTGAAGGACCGAGCAGGCACAGATACGCAGTATTTT. Protein product: CASSLKDRAGTDTQYF.